This T cell receptor beta chain was retrieved from a study of blood T cells in healthy people across ages. This CDR3 contains 19 residues. Germline V gene sequence: CDR1 SGHAT, CDR2 FQNNGV. V lost 4 bases and J lost 0, with 22 bases in between. Primers used in a second PCR of about 7 to 12 cycles were a sample-barcoded 5' primer and a J-beta primer mix. Each cDNA molecule received a tag from a template-switch adaptor that had 12 random nucleotides. A single record per CDR3 protein comes from TCRdb applying MiXCR to the 5' RACE reads. Found here are over 1.5 million distinct CDR3 sequences, less than 50% of them singletons; the top ten hold 2.1%.

The specimen sequenced was blood. The chain recombines TRBV11-2 with TRBJ2-4; TRBD1 is a possible D gene (6 bases). This sequence originates from a woman aged 40 to 50 in good health. In nucleotides, the CDR3 is TGTGCCAGCAGCTCCGTATATGGAGACAGGCCTCTAGCCAAAAACATTCAGTACTTC. This encodes CASSSVYGDRPLAKNIQYF.